This T cell receptor beta chain was identified in a study of blood T cell repertoires in COVID-19. At the level of the study: The United States, Italy and Spain provided the acute and convalescent COVID-19 samples. Sources were T cells, B-cell-depleted T cells, or PBMCs; the material itself was cDNA or gDNA.

Authors' data handling: Amplifying reference gene primers gave estimates of nucleated cell counts. Repertoires were generated with immunoSEQ multiplex PCR, while TCRdb's copy carries only in-frame clones and drops some. That table supplies the V and J calls and clone size; D and trimming were determined from the DNA. The profile covers about 250,000 clones, with about four fifths appearing a single time and about 4.8% taken by the ten largest. Germline V gives CDR1 LNHDA, CDR2 SQIVND (reference sequence). The CDR3 is made up of 14 amino acids. J was trimmed by 0 bases and V by 8 bases; bases with no gene match: 4.

This TCR was sampled from a woman aged 70-85 years with acute or convalescent COVID-19. Sequencing was performed on peripheral blood. The rearrangement joins TRBV19 to TRBJ1-5, with 7 positions matching TRBD1. The CDR3 reads CASLGQVSNQPQHF. The DNA for the CDR3 is TGTGCCAGTCTCGGACAGGTTAGCAATCAGCCCCAGCATTTT.